The clone carrying this T cell receptor (beta chain) has a count of ten or more. This entry is derived from a study of CD8+CD57+ T cells in acquired aplastic anemia. CDR3 and TCR beta VDJ profiling relied on a genomic DNA template. TCRdb re-derived calls from the reads in MiXCR, one entry per CDR3 protein. The sample contains some 200,000 distinct CDR3 sequences, approximately 60% of which appear only once. Sequencing was carried out using sorted CD4+, CD8+, or CD8+CD57+ T cells (not recorded which) from PBMCs. The sequence came from a human donor in good health.

The CDR3: CASSLRASGGEDTQYF. The DNA for the CDR3 is TGTGCCAGCAGCTTAAGGGCTAGCGGGGGGGAGGATACGCAGTATTTT. J is TRBJ2-3 and V is TRBV11-3; TRBD2 agrees at 12 bases. The CDR3 sequence is 16 residues long. V was clipped by 2 bases and J by 6 bases; unmatched bases: 6. CDR1 and CDR2 (germline): SGHNT, YENEEA.